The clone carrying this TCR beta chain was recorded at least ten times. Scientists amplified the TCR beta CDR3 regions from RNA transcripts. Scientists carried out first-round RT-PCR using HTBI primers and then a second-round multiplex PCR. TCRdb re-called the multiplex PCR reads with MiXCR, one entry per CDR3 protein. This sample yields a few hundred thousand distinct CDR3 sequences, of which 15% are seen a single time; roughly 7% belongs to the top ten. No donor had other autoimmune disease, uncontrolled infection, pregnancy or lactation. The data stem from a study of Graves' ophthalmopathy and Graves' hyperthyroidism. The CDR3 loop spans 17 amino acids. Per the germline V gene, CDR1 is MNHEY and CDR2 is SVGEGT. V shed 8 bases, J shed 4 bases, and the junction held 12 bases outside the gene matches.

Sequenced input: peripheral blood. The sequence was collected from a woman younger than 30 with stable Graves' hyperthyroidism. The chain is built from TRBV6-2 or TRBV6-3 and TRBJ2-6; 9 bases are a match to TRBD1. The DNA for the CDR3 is TGTGCCAGCGGACTACAGGGGGCGTCGCGAGGGGCCAACGTCCTGACTTTC. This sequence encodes CASGLQGASRGANVLTF.